These T cell receptor beta chains were read from a single sample in a study of HIV-infected patients and healthy controls. TCRdb redid the calling of the 5' RACE reads with MiXCR, one entry per CDR3 protein. The data contain tens of thousands of distinct CDR3 sequences, 15% to 20% of them singletons. Sequencing was done on a sample of CD4+ T cells from blood. All receptors derive from a human donor in good health. CDR3s include the opening cysteine and the closing phenylalanine or tryptophan. A D gene is named only where the DNA matches it firmly. Rows give clone size only sometimes, using once, few, many, or a class for an expanded clone.

V	J	D	size	DNA	CDR3
TRBV4-2	TRBJ2-3	TRBD2	many	TGTGCCAGCAGCCCCAGGACTAGCGGGAGGGCGGATACGCAGTATTTT	CASSPRTSGRADTQYF
TRBV20-1	TRBJ1-4	-	once	TGCAGTGCTAGTCCCGGACAGTCTAAACTGTTTTTT	CSASPGQSKLFF
TRBV10-3	TRBJ1-6	TRBD1	-	TGTGCCATCACCCAGGGGGCGTTATCACCCCTCCACTTT	CAITQGALSPLHF
TRBV14	TRBJ2-3	-	few	TGTGCCAGCAGCCAAGACCTAGAACCACTCGGGACAGATACGCAGTATTTT	CASSQDLEPLGTDTQYF
TRBV2	TRBJ1-2	-	many	TGTGCCAGCAGTGAAGGAGGGGCGCGAGGCTACACCTTC	CASSEGGARGYTF
TRBV7-3	TRBJ1-6	-	-	TGTGCCAGCAGCTTACGAGGCGGCTCCTATAATTCACCCCTCCACTTT	CASSLRGGSYNSPLHF
TRBV2	TRBJ1-6	TRBD1	-	TGTGCCAGCAGTCGGGACAGGGAGCGATCACCCCTCCACTTT	CASSRDRERSPLHF
TRBV6-2/TRBV6-3	TRBJ2-3	TRBD2	many	TGTGCCAGCACTCCTAGCGGGAGCACAGATACGCAGTATTTT	CASTPSGSTDTQYF
TRBV4-2	TRBJ1-3	-	-	TGTGCCAGCAGCCCAGGAGCTGGAAACACCATATATTTT	CASSPGAGNTIYF
TRBV2	TRBJ2-1	TRBD2	-	TGTGCCAGCAGGCCTGCTATTGCGGGAGGGGAGTTCTTC	CASRPAIAGGEFF
TRBV27	TRBJ2-3	TRBD2	many	TGTGCCAGCAGGGATAGCGGGAGGGCCACAGATACGCAGTATTTT	CASRDSGRATDTQYF
TRBV12-3/TRBV12-4	TRBJ1-3	TRBD1	medium-sized	TGTGCCAGCAACGACAGGGTCTCAGTTGGAAACACCATATATTTT	CASNDRVSVGNTIYF
TRBV18	TRBJ2-5	-	few	TGTGCCAGCTCACCCCGAATGGGGAAGGGAGCGGAAGAGACCCAGTACTTC	CASSPRMGKGAEETQYF
TRBV9	TRBJ2-3	TRBD1	few	TGTGCCAGCAGCGCCCGGTACGGACAGGGGGCTGGCGATACGCAGTATTTT	CASSARYGQGAGDTQYF
TRBV24-1	TRBJ2-2	TRBD1	many	TGTGCCACCGGTACAGGGGAGAACACCGGGGAGCTGTTTTTT	CATGTGENTGELFF
TRBV6-6	TRBJ1-1	-	-	TGTGCCAGCAGTTACTCTCTAAGCCAGACCCAAAAGACGAACACTGAAGCTTTCTTT	CASSYSLSQTQKTNTEAFF
TRBV28	TRBJ1-5	-	many	TGTGCCAGCAGCAGACCTGACAGACGGGGCCAGCCCCAGCATTTT	CASSRPDRRGQPQHF
TRBV5-1	TRBJ2-7	-	-	TGCGCCAGCAGCCTGCCCGCCCCCGAGCAGTACTTC	CASSLPAPEQYF
TRBV5-1	TRBJ2-5	TRBD2	few	TGCGCCAGCAGCCCAGTCCTCACGGGAGGGCCGGAGACCCAGTACTTC	CASSPVLTGGPETQYF
TRBV29-1	TRBJ1-1	TRBD1	-	TGCAGCGCTGGGACAGCTTCTGGTGAAGCTTTCTTT	CSAGTASGEAFF
TRBV14	TRBJ2-3	TRBD1	-	TGTGCCAGCAGCCAGCTTACAGGGGGCCCGCAGTATTTT	CASSQLTGGPQYF
TRBV4-3	TRBJ1-2	-	many	TGCGCCAGCTCTCAAGGGGGGGCTCCCGACGGCTACACCTTC	CASSQGGAPDGYTF
TRBV7-3	TRBJ2-3	TRBD2	many	TGTGCCAGCAGCTCAGCGGGACTCGCATCCACAGATACGCAGTATTTT	CASSSAGLASTDTQYF
TRBV6-5	TRBJ2-5	-	many	TGTGCCAGCAGTGTTTCAGGGACCGAGACCCAGTACTTC	CASSVSGTETQYF
TRBV7-9	TRBJ1-3	TRBD1	-	TGTGCCAGCAGCCCCCGTACAGGGGTCGGTGGAAACACCATATATTTT	CASSPRTGVGGNTIYF
TRBV20-1	TRBJ2-3	-	few	TGCAGTGCTAGAGATCGCAAATGGGAGGGGGTGGAAGGCACAGATACGCAGTATTTT	CSARDRKWEGVEGTDTQYF
TRBV4-1	TRBJ2-1	-	many	TGCGCCAGCAGCCAAGTAGGGCTAGGATCCTACAATGAGCAGTTCTTC	CASSQVGLGSYNEQFF
TRBV11-2	TRBJ2-7	TRBD1	-	TGTGCCAGCAGCTTGGACAGGGACCTGGGGGAGCAGTACTTC	CASSLDRDLGEQYF
TRBV5-1	TRBJ2-3	-	many	TGCGCCAGCAGCTTGGGGCTAGCTGGGGATACGCAGTATTTT	CASSLGLAGDTQYF
TRBV5-1	TRBJ1-4	-	-	TGCGCCAGCAGCTTGGGGGGGTTTACAGGAGGAGCATCTGAAAAACTGTTTTTT	CASSLGGFTGGASEKLFF
TRBV20-1	TRBJ2-7	TRBD1	many	TGCAGTGCTAGAGAGGGGAGACAGGGGCGCGAGCAGTACTTC	CSAREGRQGREQYF
TRBV5-5	TRBJ1-5	TRBD1	few	TGTGCCAGCAGCTTCCGGGACAGGGTATATAGCAATCAGCCCCAGCATTTT	CASSFRDRVYSNQPQHF
TRBV30	TRBJ2-3	-	-	TGTGCCTGGAGTCAGGGTAGATGGGGGATCCACACAGATACGCAGTATTTT	CAWSQGRWGIHTDTQYF
TRBV7-9	TRBJ1-1	TRBD1	many	TGTGCCAGCAGCCCCGGTCAGGGGGAGACTGAAGCTTTCTTT	CASSPGQGETEAFF
TRBV20-1	TRBJ1-5	-	few	TGCAGTGCTACCCCGGGGGGCTCCAATCAGCCCCAGCATTTT	CSATPGGSNQPQHF
TRBV19	TRBJ1-5	TRBD1	-	TGTGCCAGTAGTATTATCAGGGACAGGATTAGCAATCAGCCCCAGCATTTT	CASSIIRDRISNQPQHF
TRBV7-2	TRBJ2-2	-	many	TGTGCCAGCAGCTTAGCCCTACTAGGCACCGGGGAGCTGTTTTTT	CASSLALLGTGELFF
TRBV30	TRBJ2-5	-	-	TGTGCCTGGAGTGTAGGTGTTGCCGGGAGAAGGGTAGAGACCCAGTACTTC	CAWSVGVAGRRVETQYF
TRBV3-1	TRBJ1-5	TRBD1	-	TGTGCCAGCAGCCAGGGAAGGGGGCTGGGTCAGCCCCAGCATTTT	CASSQGRGLGQPQHF
TRBV2	TRBJ2-3	TRBD1	many	TGTGCCAGCAGCCAGGGGGTGACTAGCACAGATACGCAGTATTTT	CASSQGVTSTDTQYF
TRBV6-5	TRBJ1-4	-	many	TGTGCCAGCAGTTACTTGGCAGGGGTAGAAAAACTGTTTTTT	CASSYLAGVEKLFF
TRBV30	TRBJ1-1	-	few	TGTGCCTCAACCCTCGGGAACACTGAAGCTTTCTTT	CASTLGNTEAFF
TRBV5-6	TRBJ2-1	-	once	TGTGCCAGCAGCTTGGCCCCAACGAGGACGGATGAGCAGTTCTTC	CASSLAPTRTDEQFF
TRBV7-9	TRBJ1-4	TRBD1	few	TGTGCCAGCAGCTTGACAGGGGCAGCAACTAATGAAAAACTGTTTTTT	CASSLTGAATNEKLFF
TRBV20-1	TRBJ2-3	TRBD1	few	TGCAGTGCTAGAGGAAAAGGACAGGGCTTTAGCACAGATACGCAGTATTTT	CSARGKGQGFSTDTQYF
TRBV20-1	TRBJ1-1	TRBD1	-	TGCAGTGCGGAGACAGGGGTTAACACTGAAGCTTTCTTT	CSAETGVNTEAFF
TRBV10-3	TRBJ1-6	-	-	TGTGCCGCGTCGGGGCAAAATTCACCCCTCCACTTT	CAASGQNSPLHF
TRBV5-1	TRBJ1-5	-	many	TGCGCCAGCAGCTTGTGGGGAGGGGATCAGCCCCAGCATTTT	CASSLWGGDQPQHF
TRBV13	TRBJ1-2	-	many	TGTGCCAGCAGTTTCTCGGGTCTCGGTGGCTACACCTTC	CASSFSGLGGYTF
TRBV19	TRBJ1-1	-	-	TGTGCCAGTAGGGTCCGAGGGAGTCGGATGAACACTGAAGCTTTCTTT	CASRVRGSRMNTEAFF
TRBV4-3	TRBJ1-1	-	many	TGCGCCAGCAGCTCGCCCTGGACAAGGGAAGCTTTCTTT	CASSSPWTREAFF
TRBV19	TRBJ2-1	-	-	TGTGCCAGTAGCCCCGGGACACAAAACAATGAGCAGTTCTTC	CASSPGTQNNEQFF
TRBV20-1	TRBJ1-1	-	-	TGCAGTGGAATTCGCCAGCCTGAAGCTTTCTTT	CSGIRQPEAFF
TRBV6-5	TRBJ1-4	TRBD1	few	TGTGCCAGCAGTTACGCTAAACAGGGGGCGCGGGAAAAACTGTTTTTT	CASSYAKQGAREKLFF